The next 7 T cell receptor beta chains were all read from a single sample in a study of blood T cell repertoires in COVID-19 (dated by TCRdb to 2020 to 2021). Library prep was done by the immunoSEQ multiplex PCR assay. In its TCRdb copy, this immuneACCESS table keeps in-frame sequences only and misses some clones. Where compared with another copy, unresolved V genes explain less than half of these, and the others have no known cause. Counted in this sample were tens of thousands of clones; around 82% of them appeared once. Clones ranked in the top ten supply around 10% of the sample. Source material: peripheral blood. Receptors originate from a man older than 75 with COVID-19, enrolled during active disease.

This chain links TRBV3-1 (or the pseudogene TRBV3-2) with TRBJ2-3; D perhaps matches TRBD2 (5 bases). Trimming removed 3 bases from V and 5 bases from J, with 12 bases in between. The CDR3 runs to 14 residues. Germline V CDR1 and CDR2: LGHDT, YNNKEL (reference sequence). In DNA form, the CDR3 reads TGTGCCAGCAGCCACCAAGTGCGGGTAGATACGCAGTATTTT. Protein sequence: CASSHQVRVDTQYF.

The chain carries TRBV5-1 and TRBJ2-2; tentatively, D is TRBD2 (6 bases). This CDR3 has 16 amino acids. V was pared by 0 bases and J by 4 bases, with 13 bases between. The germline gives CDR1 SGHRS, CDR2 YFSETQ. In nucleotides, the CDR3 is TGCGCCAGCAGCTTGGCCGGAGGGACCTCCACCGGGGAGCTGTTTTTT. It specifies CASSLAGGTSTGELFF.

V gene TRBV4-3 combines with J gene TRBJ1-1; 9 nucleotides agree with TRBD1. The CDR3 consists of 14 residues. Germline V gives CDR1 LGHNA, CDR2 YSLEER. The V gene end was trimmed by 4 bases and the J gene end by 5 bases; junction bases not matched to a gene: 5. This CDR3 is CASSLQGAGTEAFF. The DNA of the CDR3 is TGCGCCAGCAGCCTACAGGGGGCCGGAACTGAAGCTTTCTTT.

The CDR3 sequence: CASSLGGQGRGYTF. The CDR3 DNA reads TGTGCCAGCAGCTTAGGCGGACAGGGCCGTGGCTACACCTTC. V and J are TRBV7-2 and TRBJ1-2; TRBD1 matches at 8 bases. CDR3 length: 14 amino acids. CDR1 SGHTA and CDR2 FQGNSA come from the germline V gene. V lost 1 base, J lost 7 bases, and 5 bases stayed unmatched.

This clone was picked up one time. V and J are TRBV18 and TRBJ1-5; D not certain. The CDR3 covers 18 residues. Trimming removed 5 bases at V and 3 bases at J, with 23 bases between. CDR1 KGHSH and CDR2 LQKENI come from the germline V gene. CDR3 protein: CASSKGGRQPKPNQPQHF. CDR3 bases: TGTGCCAGCTCAAAGGGCGGGAGGCAGCCAAAACCCAATCAGCCCCAGCATTTT.

This clone was observed once. The rearrangement uses TRBV28 and TRBJ2-1; TRBD2 aligns across 8 bases. The CDR3 spans 15 residues. Per germline, CDR1 MDHEN and CDR2 SYDVKM. Germline trimming cut 2 bases from V and 6 bases from J; bases unmatched to any gene: 6. Written as DNA, the CDR3 is TGTGCCAGCAGTTTAGAGCGGGAGTTAACCAATGAGCAGTTCTTC. It yields the protein CASSLERELTNEQFF. Looking up the rest from reference TRBV28 and TRBJ2-1 gives the full variable domain: DVKVTQSSRYLVKRTGEKVFLECVQDMDHENMFWYRQDPGLGLRLIYFSYDVKMKEKGDIPEGYSVSREKKERFSLILESASTNQTSMYLCASSLERELTNEQFFGPGTRLTVL.

This chain joins TRBV5-6 and TRBJ1-4; possible D gene TRBD1, 6 bases. The CDR3 runs 16 residues. Germline V gene lookup returns CDR1 SGHDT and CDR2 YYEEEE. V lost 4 bases to trimming and J lost 2 bases, with 15 bases between them. The CDR3 sequence: CASSTQGWKTNEKLFF. The CDR3 nucleotides are TGTGCCAGCAGCACACAGGGATGGAAGACTAATGAAAAACTGTTTTTT.